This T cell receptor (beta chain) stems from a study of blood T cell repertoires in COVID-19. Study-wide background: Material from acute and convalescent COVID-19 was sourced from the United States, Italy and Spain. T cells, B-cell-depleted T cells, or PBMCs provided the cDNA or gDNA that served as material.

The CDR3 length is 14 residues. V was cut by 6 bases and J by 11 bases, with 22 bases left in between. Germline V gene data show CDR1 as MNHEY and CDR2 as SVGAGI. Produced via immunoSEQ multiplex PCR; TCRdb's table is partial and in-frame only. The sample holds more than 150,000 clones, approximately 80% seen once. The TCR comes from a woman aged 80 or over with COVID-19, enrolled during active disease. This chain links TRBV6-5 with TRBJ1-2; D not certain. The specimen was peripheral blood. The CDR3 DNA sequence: TGTGCCAGCAGCACCGCACGGACCCCAGGAGGGTACACCTTC. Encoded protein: CASSTARTPGGYTF.